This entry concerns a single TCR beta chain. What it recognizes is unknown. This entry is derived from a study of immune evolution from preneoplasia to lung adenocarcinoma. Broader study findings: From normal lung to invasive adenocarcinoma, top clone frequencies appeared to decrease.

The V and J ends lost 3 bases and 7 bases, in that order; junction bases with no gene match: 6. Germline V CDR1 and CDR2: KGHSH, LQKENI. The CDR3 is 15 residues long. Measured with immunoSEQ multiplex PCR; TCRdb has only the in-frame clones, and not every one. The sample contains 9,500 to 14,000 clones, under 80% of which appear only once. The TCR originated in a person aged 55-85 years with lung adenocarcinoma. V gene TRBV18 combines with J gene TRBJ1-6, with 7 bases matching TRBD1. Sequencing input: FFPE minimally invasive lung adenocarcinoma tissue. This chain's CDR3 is CASSPLGQQNSPLHF. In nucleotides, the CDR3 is TGTGCCAGCTCACCCCTGGGACAGCAAAATTCACCCCTCCACTTT.